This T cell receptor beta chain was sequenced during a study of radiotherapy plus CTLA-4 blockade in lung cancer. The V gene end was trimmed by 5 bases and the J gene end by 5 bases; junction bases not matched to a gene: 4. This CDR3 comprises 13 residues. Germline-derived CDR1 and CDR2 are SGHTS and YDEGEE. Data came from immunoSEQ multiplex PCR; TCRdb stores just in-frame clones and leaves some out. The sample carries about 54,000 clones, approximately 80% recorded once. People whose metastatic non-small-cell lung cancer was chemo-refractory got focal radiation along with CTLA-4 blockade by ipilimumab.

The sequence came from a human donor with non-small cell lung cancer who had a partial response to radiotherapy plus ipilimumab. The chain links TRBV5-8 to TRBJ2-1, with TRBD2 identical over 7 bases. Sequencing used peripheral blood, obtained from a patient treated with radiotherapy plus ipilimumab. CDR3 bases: TGTGCCAGCAGTTATGGACTAGACAATGAGCAGTTCTTC. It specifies CASSYGLDNEQFF.